This T cell receptor (beta chain) was sequenced during a study of chemoradiotherapy in HPV16-positive cancers. Germline loops: CDR1 SNHLY, CDR2 FYNNEI. V shed 2 bases and J shed 1 base, with 6 bases lying between them. CDR3 length: 15 amino acids. Only in-frame clones appear in the TCRdb table, and some are missing; sequencing was by immunoSEQ multiplex PCR. The sample holds about 5,100 clones, more than 85% seen once. The chain employs TRBV2 and TRBJ2-6; D remains unclear. The sample was collected from a patient who underwent chemoradiotherapy. The source of this sequence is a human donor with HPV-associated anogenital cancer. The CDR3 sequence is CASSETDSGANVLTF. CDR3 DNA: TGTGCCAGCAGTGAAACGGATTCTGGGGCCAACGTCCTGACTTTC.